Listed below are T cell receptor beta chains from one sample, sequenced in a study of T cell responses to AZD1222 COVID-19 vaccine. This table comes from immunoSEQ multiplex PCR, and its TCRdb copy is limited to in-frame clones, with some not included. The sample records about 85,000 clones, approximately 87% being singletons. Here the sequenced sample was peripheral blood, taken on day 0 of AZD1222 vaccination. These receptors were obtained from an adult in good health. CDR3s include the opening cysteine and the closing phenylalanine or tryptophan. The order of the fields is CDR3 protein, CDR3 DNA, V gene, J gene, clone size, D gene. A D gene is named only where the DNA matches it firmly. Expanded clones are given a class, and other clones once, few, many or no size at all.

CDR3: CASSQQTGTGNTIYF; DNA: TGCGCCAGCAGCCAACAAACCGGGACAGGAAACACCATATATTTT; V: TRBV4-3; J: TRBJ1-3; size: few; D: NA
CDR3: CSASLGAFNEKLFF; DNA: TGCAGTGCTAGTTTGGGGGCATTTAATGAAAAACTGTTTTTT; V: TRBV20-1; J: TRBJ1-4; size: NA; D: NA
CDR3: CAWSVRGKETQYF; DNA: TGTGCCTGGAGTGTAAGGGGGAAAGAGACCCAGTACTTC; V: TRBV30; J: TRBJ2-5; size: NA; D: NA
CDR3: CASSLPGAYGYTF; DNA: TGTGCCAGCAGTTTACCAGGGGCCTATGGCTACACCTTC; V: TRBV28; J: TRBJ1-2; size: NA; D: NA
CDR3: CASSSVGAPSYEQYF; DNA: TGCGCCAGCAGCTCTGTGGGAGCTCCCTCCTACGAGCAGTACTTC; V: TRBV5-1; J: TRBJ2-7; size: NA; D: NA
CDR3: CASSPLTAPNTGELFF; DNA: TGTGCCAGCAGCCCCCTGACGGCCCCGAACACCGGGGAGCTGTTTTTT; V: TRBV11-2; J: TRBJ2-2; size: NA; D: NA
CDR3: CASSLWGGNEQFF; DNA: TGTGCCAGCTCTCTGTGGGGGGGGAATGAGCAGTTCTTC; V: TRBV18; J: TRBJ2-1; size: once; D: TRBD2
CDR3: CASSRISGISDTQYF; DNA: TGTGCCAGCAGTAGGATTAGCGGGATTTCTGATACGCAGTATTTT; V: TRBV6-2/TRBV6-3; J: TRBJ2-3; size: NA; D: TRBD2
CDR3: CASSRMGPVEAFF; DNA: TGTGCCAGCAGTCGTATGGGCCCGGTAGAAGCTTTCTTT; V: TRBV14; J: TRBJ1-1; size: NA; D: NA
CDR3: CASSQETTSGRGIDTQYF; DNA: TGCGCCAGCAGCCAAGAGACGACTAGCGGGAGAGGGATTGATACGCAGTATTTT; V: TRBV4-3; J: TRBJ2-3; size: NA; D: TRBD2
CDR3: CASSVSGTGYEKLFF; DNA: TGTGCCAGTAGTGTCTCCGGGACAGGCTATGAAAAACTGTTTTTT; V: TRBV19; J: TRBJ1-4; size: NA; D: TRBD1
CDR3: CASSLTGGASSYNEQFF; DNA: TGCGCCAGCAGCTTGACAGGGGGCGCGAGCTCCTACAATGAGCAGTTCTTC; V: TRBV5-1; J: TRBJ2-1; size: NA; D: TRBD1
CDR3: CASSPAFKREAFF; DNA: TGTGCCAGCAGCCCCGCGTTCAAACGGGAAGCTTTCTTT; V: TRBV9; J: TRBJ1-1; size: once; D: NA
CDR3: CASSSAGTSGRDTQYF; DNA: TGTGCCAGCAGTTCCGCCGGGACTAGCGGGAGGGATACGCAGTATTTT; V: TRBV28; J: TRBJ2-3; size: NA; D: TRBD2
CDR3: CASTPWGLAGPTGELFF; DNA: TGTGCCAGCACTCCATGGGGGCTAGCGGGTCCCACCGGGGAGCTGTTTTTT; V: TRBV7-2; J: TRBJ2-2; size: once; D: TRBD2
CDR3: CASSRQGNYGYTF; DNA: TGTGCCAGCTCACGACAGGGGAACTATGGCTACACCTTC; V: TRBV18; J: TRBJ1-2; size: NA; D: TRBD1
CDR3: CASNRQGSSYNEQFF; DNA: TGTGCCAGCAACCGACAGGGGAGCTCCTACAATGAGCAGTTCTTC; V: TRBV6-5; J: TRBJ2-1; size: NA; D: TRBD1
CDR3: CASSTPLRETYGYTF; DNA: TGTGCCAGTAGTACCCCACTGAGGGAGACCTATGGCTACACCTTC; V: TRBV19; J: TRBJ1-2; size: NA; D: NA
CDR3: CASRNERIYEQYF; DNA: TGTGCCAGCAGAAATGAAAGGATCTACGAGCAGTACTTC; V: TRBV6-5; J: TRBJ2-7; size: NA; D: NA
CDR3: CASSPQGQGMTEAFF; DNA: TGTGCCAGCAGCCCACAGGGACAGGGGATGACTGAAGCTTTCTTT; V: TRBV9; J: TRBJ1-1; size: NA; D: TRBD1
CDR3: CASSLGTGGLGTQYF; DNA: TGTGCCAGCAGCTTGGGGACAGGGGGGTTAGGTACGCAGTATTTT; V: TRBV7-2; J: TRBJ2-3; size: once; D: TRBD1
CDR3: CSVRTDEAFF; DNA: TGCAGCGTAAGGACGGATGAAGCTTTCTTT; V: TRBV29-1; J: TRBJ1-1; size: NA; D: NA
CDR3: CASSYSRGLNYGYTF; DNA: TGTGCCAGCAGTTACTCACGGGGCCTTAACTATGGCTACACCTTC; V: TRBV6-5; J: TRBJ1-2; size: once; D: NA
CDR3: CAISEGAQQQETQYF; DNA: TGTGCCATCAGTGAGGGGGCACAACAACAAGAGACCCAGTACTTC; V: TRBV10-3; J: TRBJ2-5; size: NA; D: NA
CDR3: CASRWTGGGTEAFF; DNA: TGTGCCAGCAGATGGACAGGGGGGGGGACTGAAGCTTTCTTT; V: TRBV6-5; J: TRBJ1-1; size: NA; D: TRBD1
CDR3: CASSLRQPTGELFF; DNA: TGTGCCAGCAGCCTTCGACAGCCCACCGGGGAGCTGTTTTTT; V: TRBV7-8; J: TRBJ2-2; size: NA; D: NA
CDR3: CASSYGGSPSNQPQHF; DNA: TGTGCCAGCAGCTATGGAGGGTCACCCAGCAATCAGCCCCAGCATTTT; V: TRBV7-8; J: TRBJ1-5; size: few; D: NA
CDR3: CATSRDRRGDTKNIQYF; DNA: TGTGCCACCAGCAGAGATCGAAGGGGCGATACCAAAAACATTCAGTACTTC; V: TRBV15; J: TRBJ2-4; size: NA; D: NA
CDR3: CASSVLAGVSTDTQYF; DNA: TGTGCCAGCAGCGTACTAGCGGGAGTAAGCACAGATACGCAGTATTTT; V: TRBV7-2; J: TRBJ2-3; size: NA; D: TRBD2
CDR3: CASSGTQNSPLHF; DNA: TGTGCCAGCTCCGGGACACAGAATTCACCCCTCCACTTT; V: TRBV18; J: TRBJ1-6; size: NA; D: NA
CDR3: CSASKVGNTEAFF; DNA: TGCAGTGCTAGTAAAGTAGGGAACACTGAAGCTTTCTTT; V: TRBV20-1; J: TRBJ1-1; size: NA; D: NA
CDR3: CAWGQGGTGELFF; DNA: TGTGCCTGGGGACAGGGCGGCACCGGGGAGCTGTTTTTT; V: TRBV30; J: TRBJ2-2; size: NA; D: TRBD1
CDR3: CASTYSHRGGYYEQYF; DNA: TGTGCCAGCACCTACTCTCATAGGGGAGGGTACTACGAGCAGTACTTC; V: TRBV27; J: TRBJ2-7; size: NA; D: TRBD2
CDR3: CASSLAGGYTF; DNA: TGTGCCAGCAGCTTAGCGGGAGGCTACACCTTC; V: TRBV7-6; J: TRBJ1-2; size: NA; D: NA
CDR3: CASSVDGTNTDTQYF; DNA: TGTGCCAGCAGCGTAGATGGGACTAACACAGATACGCAGTATTTT; V: TRBV9; J: TRBJ2-3; size: NA; D: TRBD2
CDR3: CASSQGGRSSGNTIYF; DNA: TGTGCCAGCAGCCAAGGTGGACGAAGCTCTGGAAACACCATATATTTT; V: TRBV3-1/TRBV3-2; J: TRBJ1-3; size: NA; D: NA
CDR3: CASGPGTYREAFF; DNA: TGTGCCAGCGGCCCCGGGACGTACCGTGAAGCTTTCTTT; V: TRBV7-3; J: TRBJ1-1; size: once; D: NA
CDR3: CASRPSYGGRTDTQYF; DNA: TGTGCCAGCAGACCCTCTTACGGGGGCCGCACAGATACGCAGTATTTT; V: TRBV21-1; J: TRBJ2-3; size: NA; D: NA
CDR3: CASSLDRINEKLFF; DNA: TGTGCCAGCAGCTTGGACAGAATCAATGAAAAACTGTTTTTT; V: TRBV7-9; J: TRBJ1-4; size: NA; D: NA
CDR3: CASQGATYNEQFF; DNA: TGTGCCAGCCAGGGGGCAACCTACAATGAGCAGTTCTTC; V: TRBV27; J: TRBJ2-1; size: NA; D: TRBD1
CDR3: CASSAPTDTQYF; DNA: TGCGCCAGCAGCGCCCCCACAGATACGCAGTATTTT; V: TRBV5-1; J: TRBJ2-3; size: NA; D: NA
CDR3: CASSELSTGELFF; DNA: TGCGCCAGCAGTGAGCTATCCACCGGGGAGCTGTTTTTT; V: TRBV10-1; J: TRBJ2-2; size: NA; D: NA
CDR3: CASSPPRAVSNEKLFF; DNA: TGTGCCAGCAGCCCACCGCGGGCGGTTTCTAATGAAAAACTGTTTTTT; V: TRBV11-2; J: TRBJ1-4; size: NA; D: NA
CDR3: CASSTTGTGGGNTIYF; DNA: TGTGCCAGCAGCACAACCGGGACAGGGGGTGGAAACACCATATATTTT; V: TRBV9; J: TRBJ1-3; size: NA; D: TRBD1
CDR3: CASSIQKNTEAFF; DNA: TGTGCCAGCAGTATTCAGAAGAACACTGAAGCTTTCTTT; V: TRBV6-2/TRBV6-3; J: TRBJ1-1; size: once; D: NA
CDR3: CSVLTDRSTDTQYF; DNA: TGCAGCGTCCTGACCGACCGAAGCACAGATACGCAGTATTTT; V: TRBV29-1; J: TRBJ2-3; size: NA; D: NA
CDR3: CASSQGGGTYEQYF; DNA: TGCGCCAGCAGCCAAGGCGGAGGGACGTACGAGCAGTACTTC; V: TRBV4-1; J: TRBJ2-7; size: NA; D: NA
CDR3: CASRQGGNSPLHF; DNA: TGCGCCAGCCGGCAGGGGGGTAATTCACCCCTCCACTTT; V: TRBV10-2; J: TRBJ1-6; size: NA; D: TRBD1
CDR3: CASSQPPDPGELFF; DNA: TGCGCCAGCAGCCAACCCCCGGATCCCGGGGAGCTGTTTTTT; V: TRBV4-1; J: TRBJ2-2; size: few; D: NA
CDR3: CASSLANGLGTEAFF; DNA: TGCGCCAGCAGCTTGGCCAACGGGTTGGGGACTGAAGCTTTCTTT; V: TRBV5-1; J: TRBJ1-1; size: few; D: NA
CDR3: CASSIGWSLNQPQHF; DNA: TGTGCCAGTAGTATAGGATGGAGCCTCAATCAGCCCCAGCATTTT; V: TRBV19; J: TRBJ1-5; size: few; D: NA
CDR3: CASSQDRGTYTDTQYF; DNA: TGCGCCAGCAGCCAAGATAGGGGCACCTACACAGATACGCAGTATTTT; V: TRBV4-3; J: TRBJ2-3; size: NA; D: NA
CDR3: CASRIQAYEQYF; DNA: TGTGCCAGCAGGATACAGGCCTACGAGCAGTACTTC; V: TRBV6-5; J: TRBJ2-7; size: NA; D: NA
CDR3: CASRLQGTTNQPQHF; DNA: TGTGCCAGCAGACTTCAGGGGACTACCAATCAGCCCCAGCATTTT; V: TRBV28; J: TRBJ1-5; size: NA; D: NA
CDR3: CATRREGGDQPQHF; DNA: TGTGCCACCCGGAGGGAGGGGGGTGATCAGCCCCAGCATTTT; V: TRBV19; J: TRBJ1-5; size: NA; D: NA
CDR3: CASSFVAGEGKTQYF; DNA: TGTGCCAGCAGCTTTGTGGCAGGGGAGGGAAAGACCCAGTACTTC; V: TRBV7-2; J: TRBJ2-5; size: NA; D: NA
CDR3: CASSVTGGLSEAFF; DNA: TGTGCCAGCAGCGTAACGGGCGGATTGAGTGAAGCTTTCTTT; V: TRBV9; J: TRBJ1-1; size: NA; D: NA
CDR3: CASSLFPGSGNTIYF; DNA: TGTGCCAGCAGCTTATTTCCAGGCTCTGGAAACACCATATATTTT; V: TRBV7-2; J: TRBJ1-3; size: NA; D: NA
CDR3: CASTPLGQGEAFF; DNA: TGTGCCAGCACCCCCTTAGGACAGGGGGAAGCTTTCTTT; V: TRBV12-3/TRBV12-4; J: TRBJ1-1; size: NA; D: TRBD1